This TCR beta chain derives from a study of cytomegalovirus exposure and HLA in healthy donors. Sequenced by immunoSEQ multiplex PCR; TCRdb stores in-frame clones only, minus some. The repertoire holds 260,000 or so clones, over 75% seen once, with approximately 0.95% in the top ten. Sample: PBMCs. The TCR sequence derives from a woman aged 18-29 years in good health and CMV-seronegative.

The CDR3 sequence: CASTISFQNEQFF. The CDR3 DNA sequence: TGTGCCAGCACCATTTCCTTCCAGAATGAGCAGTTCTTC. The gene calls are TRBV11-2 and TRBJ2-1; D gene ambiguous. Germline CDR1 and CDR2: SGHAT and FQNNGV. This CDR3 comprises 13 residues. Trimming cost V 7 bases and J 7 bases, with 14 bases left between them. The full variable domain, its missing parts supplied by reference TRBV11-2 and TRBJ2-1, is EAGVAQSPRYKIIEKRQSVAFWCNPISGHATLYWYQQILGQGPKLLIQFQNNGVVDDSQLPKDRFSAERLKGVDSTLKIQPAKLEDSAVYLCASTISFQNEQFFGPGTRLTVL.